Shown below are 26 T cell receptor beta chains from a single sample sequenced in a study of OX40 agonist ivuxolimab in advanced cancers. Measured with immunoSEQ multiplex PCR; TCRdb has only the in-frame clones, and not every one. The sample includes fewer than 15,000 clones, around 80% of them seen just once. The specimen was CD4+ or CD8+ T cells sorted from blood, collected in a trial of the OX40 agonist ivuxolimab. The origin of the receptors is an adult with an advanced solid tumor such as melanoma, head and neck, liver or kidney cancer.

The CDR3 spells CATSTPDRADEQYF. CDR3 bases: TGTGCCACCAGCACACCGGACAGGGCAGACGAGCAGTACTTC. The chain is built from TRBV15 and TRBJ2-7; 8 bases are shared with TRBD1. V gave up 4 bases and J gave up 5 bases; unmatched junction bases: 7. This CDR3 comprises 14 residues. The germline gives CDR1 LNHNV, CDR2 YYDKDF (reference sequence).

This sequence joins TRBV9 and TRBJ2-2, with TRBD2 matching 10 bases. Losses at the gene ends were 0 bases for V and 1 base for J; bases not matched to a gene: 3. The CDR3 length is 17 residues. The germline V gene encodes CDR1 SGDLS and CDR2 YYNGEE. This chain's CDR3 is CASSVATSGMNTGELFF. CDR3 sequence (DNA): TGTGCCAGCAGCGTAGCTACTAGCGGGATGAACACCGGGGAGCTGTTTTTT.

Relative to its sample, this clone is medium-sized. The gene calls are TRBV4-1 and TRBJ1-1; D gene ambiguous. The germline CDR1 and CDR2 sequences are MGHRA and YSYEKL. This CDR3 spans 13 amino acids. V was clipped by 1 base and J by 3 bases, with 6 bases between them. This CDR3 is CASSQGRYTEAFF. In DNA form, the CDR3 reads TGCGCCAGCAGCCAAGGTCGGTACACTGAAGCTTTCTTT.

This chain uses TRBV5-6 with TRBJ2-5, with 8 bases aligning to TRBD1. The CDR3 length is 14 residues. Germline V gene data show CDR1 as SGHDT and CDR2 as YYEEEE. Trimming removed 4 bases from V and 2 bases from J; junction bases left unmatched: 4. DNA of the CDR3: TGTGCCAGCAGCGAGAACAGGGGGCAAGAGACCCAGTACTTC. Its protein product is CASSENRGQETQYF.

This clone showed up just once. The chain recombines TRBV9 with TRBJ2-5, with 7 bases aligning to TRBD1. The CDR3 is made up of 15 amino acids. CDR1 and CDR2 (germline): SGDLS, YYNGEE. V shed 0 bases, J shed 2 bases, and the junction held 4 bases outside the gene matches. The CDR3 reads CASSVDRGLQETQYF. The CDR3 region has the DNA TGTGCCAGCAGCGTAGACAGGGGATTACAAGAGACCCAGTACTTC.

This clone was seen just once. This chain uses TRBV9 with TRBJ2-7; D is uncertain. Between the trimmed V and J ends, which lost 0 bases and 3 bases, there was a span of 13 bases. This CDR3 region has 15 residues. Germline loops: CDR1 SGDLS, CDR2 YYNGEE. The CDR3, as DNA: TGTGCCAGCAGCGTAGGGGTCGGGTCCAACTACGAGCAGTACTTC. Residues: CASSVGVGSNYEQYF.

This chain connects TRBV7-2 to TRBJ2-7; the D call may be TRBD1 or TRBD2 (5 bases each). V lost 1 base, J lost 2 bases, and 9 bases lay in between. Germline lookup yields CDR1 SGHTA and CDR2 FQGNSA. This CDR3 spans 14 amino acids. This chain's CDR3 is CASSLGGNTYEQYF. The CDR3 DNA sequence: TGTGCCAGCAGCTTAGGGGGGAACACCTACGAGCAGTACTTC. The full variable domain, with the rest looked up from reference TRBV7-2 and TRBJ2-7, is GAGVSQSPSNKVTEKGKDVELRCDPISGHTALYWYRQSLGQGLEFLIYFQGNSAPDKSGLPSDRFSAERTGGSVSTLTIQRTQQEDSAVYLCASSLGGNTYEQYFGPGTRLTVT.

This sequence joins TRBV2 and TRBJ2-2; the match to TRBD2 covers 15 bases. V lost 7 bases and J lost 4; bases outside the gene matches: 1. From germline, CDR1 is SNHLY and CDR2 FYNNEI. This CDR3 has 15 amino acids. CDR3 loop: CASKGLAGGTGELFF. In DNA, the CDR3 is TGTGCCAGCAAGGGACTAGCGGGAGGCACCGGGGAGCTGTTTTTT.

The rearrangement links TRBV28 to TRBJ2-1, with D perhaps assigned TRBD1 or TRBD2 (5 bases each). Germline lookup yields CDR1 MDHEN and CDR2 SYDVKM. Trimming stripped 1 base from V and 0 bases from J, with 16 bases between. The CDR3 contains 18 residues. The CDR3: CASSLYKSPGSSYNEQFF. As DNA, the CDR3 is TGTGCCAGCAGTTTATATAAAAGCCCAGGGAGCTCCTACAATGAGCAGTTCTTC.

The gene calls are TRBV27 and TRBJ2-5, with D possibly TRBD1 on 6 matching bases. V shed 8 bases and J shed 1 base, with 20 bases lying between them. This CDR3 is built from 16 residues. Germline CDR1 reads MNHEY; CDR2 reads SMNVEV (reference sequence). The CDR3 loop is CASVSLGGSGQETQYF. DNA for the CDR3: TGTGCCAGCGTTAGTCTAGGGGGTTCGGGCCAAGAGACCCAGTACTTC.

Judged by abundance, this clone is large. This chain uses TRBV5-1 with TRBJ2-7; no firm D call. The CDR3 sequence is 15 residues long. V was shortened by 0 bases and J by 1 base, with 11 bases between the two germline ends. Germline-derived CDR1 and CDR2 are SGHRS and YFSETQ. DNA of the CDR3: TGCGCCAGCAGCTTGGCCCCGGGTCTTTCCTACGAGCAGTACTTC. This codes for CASSLAPGLSYEQYF.

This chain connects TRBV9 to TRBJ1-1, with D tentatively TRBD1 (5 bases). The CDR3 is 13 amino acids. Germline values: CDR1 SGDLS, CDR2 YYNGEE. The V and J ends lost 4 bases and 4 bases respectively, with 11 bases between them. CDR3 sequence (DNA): TGTGCCAGCAGCCCGCCCCAGGGCACTGAAGCTTTCTTT. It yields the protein CASSPPQGTEAFF.

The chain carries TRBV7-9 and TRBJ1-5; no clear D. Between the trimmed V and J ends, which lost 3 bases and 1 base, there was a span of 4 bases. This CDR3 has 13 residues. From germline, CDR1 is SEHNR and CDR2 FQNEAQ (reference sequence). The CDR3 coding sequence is TGTGCCAGCAGCTTTGGCAGCAATCAGCCCCAGCATTTT. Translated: CASSFGSNQPQHF.

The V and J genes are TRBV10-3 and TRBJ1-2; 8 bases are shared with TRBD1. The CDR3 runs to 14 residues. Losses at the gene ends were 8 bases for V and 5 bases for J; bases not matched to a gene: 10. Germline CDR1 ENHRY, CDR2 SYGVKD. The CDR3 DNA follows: TGTGCCATCGAAGAATCCTACAGGGGGTATGGCTACACCTTC. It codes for CAIEESYRGYGYTF.

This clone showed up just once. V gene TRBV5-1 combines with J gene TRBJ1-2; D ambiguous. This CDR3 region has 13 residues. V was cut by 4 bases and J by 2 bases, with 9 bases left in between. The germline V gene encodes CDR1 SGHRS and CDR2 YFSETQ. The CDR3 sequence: CASSPSINYGYTF. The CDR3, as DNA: TGCGCCAGCAGCCCTAGCATAAACTATGGCTACACCTTC.

The CDR3 reads CASSLGTGAMNTEAFF. Here the CDR3 DNA reads TGTGCCAGTAGCCTTGGGACAGGGGCGATGAACACTGAAGCTTTCTTT. V usage is TRBV19 and J usage is TRBJ1-1; TRBD1 matches at 10 bases. CDR3 size: 16 residues. The ends lost 6 bases at V and 0 bases at J; junction bases unmatched: 7. Germline V gives CDR1 LNHDA, CDR2 SQIVND (reference sequence).

The CDR3 reads CASSAGVEAFF. CDR3 in DNA: TGTGCCAGCAGCGCCGGAGTTGAAGCTTTCTTT. J is TRBJ1-1 and V is TRBV7-9; D remains ambiguous. Trimming removed 5 bases at V and 7 bases at J, with 8 bases between. CDR1 and CDR2 (germline): SEHNR, FQNEAQ (reference sequence). CDR3 size: 11 residues.

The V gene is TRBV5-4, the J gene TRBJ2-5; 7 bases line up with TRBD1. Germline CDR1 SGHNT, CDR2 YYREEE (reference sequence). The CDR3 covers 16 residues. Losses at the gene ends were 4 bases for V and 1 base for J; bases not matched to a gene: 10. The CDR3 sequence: CASSATGQRRQETQYF. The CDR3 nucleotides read TGTGCCAGCAGCGCGACGGGACAGAGGCGCCAAGAGACCCAGTACTTC.

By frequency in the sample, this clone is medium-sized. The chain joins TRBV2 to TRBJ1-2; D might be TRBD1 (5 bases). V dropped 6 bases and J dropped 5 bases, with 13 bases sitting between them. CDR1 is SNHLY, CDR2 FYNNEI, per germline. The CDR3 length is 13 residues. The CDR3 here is CASSGTDAYGYTF. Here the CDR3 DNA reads TGTGCCAGCAGCGGGACGGATGCTTATGGCTACACCTTC.

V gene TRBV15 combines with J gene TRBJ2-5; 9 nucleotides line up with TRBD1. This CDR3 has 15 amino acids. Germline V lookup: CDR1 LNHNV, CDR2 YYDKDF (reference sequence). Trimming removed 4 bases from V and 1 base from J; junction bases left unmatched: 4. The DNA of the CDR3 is TGTGCCACCAGCAAGGACAGGGGCGCCCAAGAGACCCAGTACTTC. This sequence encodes CATSKDRGAQETQYF. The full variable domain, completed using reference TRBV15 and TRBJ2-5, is DAMVIQNPRYQVTQFGKPVTLSCSQTLNHNVMYWYQQKSSQAPKLLFHYYDKDFNNEADTPDNFQSRRPNTSFCFLDIRSPGLGDTAMYLCATSKDRGAQETQYFGPGTRLLVL.

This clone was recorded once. The CDR3 DNA is TGTGCCAGTAGTATAGATCCCAAGAAGGCGCAGTATTTT. Residues: CASSIDPKKAQYF. The rearrangement joins TRBV19 to TRBJ2-3; D call uncertain. The CDR3 is made up of 13 amino acids. CDR1 is LNHDA and CDR2 is SQIVND in the germline V gene (reference sequence). V lost 0 bases to trimming and J lost 10 bases, with 11 bases between them.

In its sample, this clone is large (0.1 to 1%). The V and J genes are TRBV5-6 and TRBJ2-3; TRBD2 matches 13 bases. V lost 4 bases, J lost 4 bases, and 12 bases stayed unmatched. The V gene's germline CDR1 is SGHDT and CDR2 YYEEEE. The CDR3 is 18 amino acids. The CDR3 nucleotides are TGTGCCAGCAGCCCTGATACTAGCGGGAGGGCCCCGCCAGATACGCAGTATTTT. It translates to CASSPDTSGRAPPDTQYF.

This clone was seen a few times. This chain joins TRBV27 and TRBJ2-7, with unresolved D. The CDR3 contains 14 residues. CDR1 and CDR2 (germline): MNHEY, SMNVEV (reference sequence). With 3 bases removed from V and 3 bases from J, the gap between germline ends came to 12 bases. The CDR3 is CASSFGKVGYEQYF. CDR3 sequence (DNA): TGTGCCAGCAGTTTTGGGAAAGTGGGCTACGAGCAGTACTTC.

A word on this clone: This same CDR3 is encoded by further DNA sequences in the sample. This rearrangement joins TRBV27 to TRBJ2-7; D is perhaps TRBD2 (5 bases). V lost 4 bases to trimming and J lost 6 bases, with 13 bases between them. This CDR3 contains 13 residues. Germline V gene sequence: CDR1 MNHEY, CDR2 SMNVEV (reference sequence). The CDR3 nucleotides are TGTGCCAGCAGTTCCACAGCGGCGGGCGAGCAGTACTTC. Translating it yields CASSSTAAGEQYF.

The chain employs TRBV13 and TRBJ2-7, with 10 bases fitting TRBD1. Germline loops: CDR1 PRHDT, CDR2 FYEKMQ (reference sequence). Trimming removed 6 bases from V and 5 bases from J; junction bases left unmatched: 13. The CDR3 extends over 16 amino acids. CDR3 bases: TGTGCCAGCAGTTCACGTATGGGACAGGGGAACAACGAGCAGTACTTC. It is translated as CASSSRMGQGNNEQYF. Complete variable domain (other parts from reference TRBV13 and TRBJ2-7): AAGVIQSPRHLIKEKRETATLKCYPIPRHDTVYWYQQGPGQDPQFLISFYEKMQSDKGSIPDRFSAQQFSDYHSELNMSSLELGDSALYFCASSSRMGQGNNEQYFGPGTRLTVT.

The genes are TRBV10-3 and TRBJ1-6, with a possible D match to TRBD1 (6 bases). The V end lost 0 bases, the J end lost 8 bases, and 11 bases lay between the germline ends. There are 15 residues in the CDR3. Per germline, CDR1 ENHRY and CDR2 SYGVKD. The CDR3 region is CAISESGQPHSPLHF. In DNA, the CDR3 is TGTGCCATCAGTGAGTCCGGACAGCCGCATTCACCCCTCCACTTT.